Below, 8 T cell receptor beta chains from the same sample are listed, as sequenced in a study of cytomegalovirus exposure and HLA in healthy donors. Repertoires were generated with immunoSEQ multiplex PCR, while TCRdb's copy carries only in-frame clones and drops some. The sample lists approximately 280,000 clones; more than 75% were seen once. Sequencing was done on a sample of PBMCs. Receptors were obtained from a woman between 18 and 29 years old in good health and CMV-seronegative.

This sequence joins TRBV28 and TRBJ2-1, with TRBD2 identical over 8 bases. Germline loops: CDR1 MDHEN, CDR2 SYDVKM. The CDR3 loop spans 20 amino acids. V lost 1 base, J lost 6 bases, and 20 bases stayed unmatched. The CDR3 protein is CASSLFQREFPSEAVNEQFF. Here the CDR3 DNA reads TGTGCCAGCAGTTTATTCCAGCGGGAGTTCCCCAGCGAAGCCGTCAATGAGCAGTTCTTC. The complete variable domain, with remaining parts taken from reference TRBV28 and TRBJ2-1, reads DVKVTQSSRYLVKRTGEKVFLECVQDMDHENMFWYRQDPGLGLRLIYFSYDVKMKEKGDIPEGYSVSREKKERFSLILESASTNQTSMYLCASSLFQREFPSEAVNEQFFGPGTRLTVL.

J is TRBJ1-1 and V is TRBV9; perhaps TRBD1 as D (5 bases). Per the germline V gene, CDR1 is SGDLS and CDR2 is YYNGEE. The CDR3 covers 15 residues. V gave up 6 bases and J gave up 0 bases, with 15 bases separating them. In DNA, the CDR3 is TGTGCCAGCACCCCAGGGCGAGTAATGAACACTGAAGCTTTCTTT. Protein product: CASTPGRVMNTEAFF.

The V call is TRBV10-2, the J call TRBJ2-1; 11 bases are a match to TRBD2. Trimming cost V 2 bases and J 1 base; bases outside gene matches: 1. The CDR3 sequence is 16 residues long. CDR1 is WSHSY, CDR2 SAAADI, per germline. In nucleotides, the CDR3 is TGCGCCAGCAGTGAGACTAGCGGGGGATCCTACAATGAGCAGTTCTTC. This translates into CASSETSGGSYNEQFF.

V is TRBV19 and J is TRBJ2-1, with D possibly matching TRBD2 (6 bases). Per germline, CDR1 LNHDA and CDR2 SQIVND (reference sequence). This CDR3 has 13 residues. Deletions cut 6 bases from V and 5 bases from J, with 11 bases between. CDR3 residues: CASSLGLHNEQFF. CDR3 bases: TGTGCCAGTAGCCTGGGACTGCACAATGAGCAGTTCTTC.

The CDR3, as DNA: TGTGCCAGCAGCTTAGAGACCGGACAGTCCCCCCTCTACGAGCAGTACTTC. It is translated as CASSLETGQSPLYEQYF. V usage is TRBV7-6 and J usage is TRBJ2-7; tentative D call: TRBD1 (6 bases). Trimming stripped 1 base from V and 3 bases from J, with 19 bases between. This CDR3 region has 17 residues. Germline V lookup: CDR1 SGHVS, CDR2 FNYEAQ.

The chain recombines TRBV5-6 with TRBJ2-5; a possible D gene is TRBD1 (6 bases). Trimming stripped 4 bases from V and 1 base from J, with 14 bases between. Germline V gene lookup returns CDR1 SGHDT and CDR2 YYEEEE. The CDR3 spans 15 residues. The CDR3 sequence is CASSTPGHRQETQYF. The CDR3 DNA sequence: TGTGCCAGCAGCACACCGGGACACCGCCAAGAGACCCAGTACTTC. Full variable domain (outside the CDR3, taken from reference TRBV5-6 and TRBJ2-5): DAGVTQSPTHLIKTRGQQVTLRCSPKSGHDTVSWYQQALGQGPQFIFQYYEEEERQRGNFPDRFSGHQFPNYSSELNVNALLLGDSALYLCASSTPGHRQETQYFGPGTRLLVL.

The genes are TRBV7-3 and TRBJ2-2; D is uncertain. V lost 5 bases, J lost 1 base, and 2 bases lay in between. CDR3 size: 12 residues. Per germline, CDR1 SGHTA and CDR2 FQGTGA. The CDR3 nucleotides are TGTGCCAGCAGCCGGAACACCGGGGAGCTGTTTTTT. Translation gives CASSRNTGELFF.

CDR3 sequence reads: CASSYRTGGLRDTQYF. The CDR3 bases are TGTGCCAGCAGTTACAGGACAGGGGGCCTGAGAGATACGCAGTATTTT. V gene TRBV6-6 combines with J gene TRBJ2-3; 11 nucleotides match TRBD1. The CDR3 contains 16 residues. Germline lookup yields CDR1 MNHNY and CDR2 SVGAGI (reference sequence). With V trimmed by 2 bases and J by 5 bases, 6 bases remained unmatched.